The 17 T cell receptor beta chains given below trace back to one sample, sequenced in a study of blood T cells in healthy people across ages. The second PCR ran about 6 to 11 cycles with a sample-barcoded 5' primer and J-beta primers. TCRdb analysed the 5' RACE reads with MiXCR anew, one entry per CDR3 protein. Here the sample spans 1.5 million to 2 million distinct CDR3 sequences, about 31% being singletons. Material: blood. These receptors came from a woman aged 25 to 39 in good health.

This clonotype was seen only a few times. A much larger clonotype is one base distant, so this may be a read error. The rearrangement joins TRBV7-7 to TRBJ2-5; D ambiguous. Germline V lookup: CDR1 SSHAT, CDR2 FNYEAQ (reference sequence). Deletions cut 1 base from V and 3 bases from J, with 6 bases between. CDR3 length: 13 amino acids. The CDR3 nucleotides read TGTGCCAGCAGCTTAGTACAGAAAGAGACCCAGTACTTC. Translating it yields CASSLVQKETQYF.

The chain combines TRBV4-2 with TRBJ1-2; D remains unclear. There are 14 residues in the CDR3. V shed 0 bases and J shed 8 bases, with 13 bases lying between them. The germline V gene has CDR1 LGHNA and CDR2 YNFKEQ. CDR3 DNA sequence: TGTGCCAGCAGCCAAGAGTCGGAACTCGGAGGCTACACCTTC. Its protein is CASSQESELGGYTF.

The gene calls are TRBV20-1 and TRBJ1-5, with unresolved D. Between the trimmed V and J ends, which lost 3 bases and 2 bases, there was a span of 14 bases. Germline V gene sequence: CDR1 DFQATT, CDR2 SNEGSKA (reference sequence). The CDR3 is 15 amino acids. CDR3 sequence (DNA): TGCAGTGCTAGGGCGGCGGGGTATGGCAATCAGCCCCAGCATTTT. Its translation is CSARAAGYGNQPQHF.

With regard to this clonotype: This may stem from a read error, because a much larger clone lies one nucleotide away. The chain couples TRBV29-1 to TRBJ2-1, with unresolved D. Trimming pared 7 bases from V and 1 base from J, leaving 14 bases between. This CDR3 spans 14 amino acids. CDR1 is SQVTM and CDR2 is ANQGSEA in the germline V gene. The CDR3 is CSEERAGSYNEQFF. The CDR3, as DNA: TGCAGCGAAGAAAGGGCAGGATCCTACAATGAGCAGTTCTTC.

This rearrangement joins TRBV18 to TRBJ2-1; no firm D call. The CDR3 spans 12 residues. V lost 1 base, J lost 8 bases, and 6 bases lay in between. Germline V lookup: CDR1 KGHSH, CDR2 LQKENI. The DNA for the CDR3 is TGTGCCAGCTCACCACGACTTTATGAGCAGTTCTTC. Protein sequence: CASSPRLYEQFF.

The chain has TRBV18 and TRBJ2-7, with D tentatively TRBD1 (6 bases). The CDR3 is 16 residues long. V lost 3 bases and J 4 bases, leaving 19 bases between the germline ends. Germline values: CDR1 KGHSH, CDR2 LQKENI. As DNA, the CDR3 is TGTGCCAGCTCACCGCTAGGACAGCTGTCTAAGTACGAGCAGTACTTC. Amino acids: CASSPLGQLSKYEQYF.

This clonotype occurred a few times. The rearrangement links TRBV12-3 or TRBV12-4 to TRBJ1-2; 9 nucleotides match TRBD1. With 4 bases clipped from V and 3 bases from J, the junction kept 6 bases outside the gene matches. This CDR3 region has 15 residues. In DNA, the CDR3 is TGTGCCAGCAGTTCACGGGACAGGGTAGACTATGGCTACACCTTC. This codes for CASSSRDRVDYGYTF.

The chain couples TRBV30 to TRBJ2-3; D remains ambiguous. Trimming pared 4 bases from V and 6 bases from J, leaving 8 bases between. There are 11 residues in the CDR3. Germline V gene sequence: CDR1 GTSNPN, CDR2 SVGIG (reference sequence). The CDR3 bases are TGTGCCTGGACCGTCTATGATACGCAGTATTTT. Its protein product is CAWTVYDTQYF.

The sample holds a few counts of this clonotype. The chain employs TRBV27 and TRBJ1-1; D possibly corresponds to TRBD1 (5 bases). This CDR3 region has 15 residues. CDR1 is MNHEY, CDR2 SMNVEV, per germline (reference sequence). The ends were cut back, 1 base at V and 0 bases at J, with 9 bases in the middle. CDR3 sequence: CASSLWGGMNTEAFF. CDR3 sequence (DNA): TGTGCCAGCAGTTTATGGGGGGGGATGAACACTGAAGCTTTCTTT.

The rearrangement joins TRBV28 to TRBJ1-5, with a tentative D call TRBD1 (6 bases). The CDR3 totals 14 residues. Trimming shortened V by 3 bases and J by 7 bases, and 13 bases separated the two germline ends. Per the germline V gene, CDR1 is MDHEN and CDR2 is SYDVKM. CDR3 in DNA: TGTGCCAGCAGTTTTCGGGGGGCGGGACAGCCCCAGCATTTT. Protein product: CASSFRGAGQPQHF.

The chain couples TRBV20-1 to TRBJ1-5; D remains ambiguous. From germline, CDR1 is DFQATT and CDR2 SNEGSKA (reference sequence). V lost 0 bases and J 1 base, leaving 16 bases between the germline ends. The length of the CDR3 is 17 residues. The CDR3 here is CSARDLGREGSNQPQHF. The CDR3, as DNA: TGCAGTGCTAGAGATTTGGGTAGGGAGGGAAGCAATCAGCCCCAGCATTTT.

The J gene is TRBJ2-1, the V gene TRBV7-9; TRBD1 might be the D (5 bases). V was shortened by 4 bases and J by 8 bases, with 27 bases between the two germline ends. The germline V gene encodes CDR1 SEHNR and CDR2 FQNEAQ (reference sequence). The CDR3 length is 18 residues. CDR3 loop: CASSSSSPKGRRLDEQFF. The CDR3 DNA reads TGTGCCAGCAGCTCCTCATCCCCAAAGGGGCGGAGATTGGATGAGCAGTTCTTC.

This clonotype was observed a few times. The chain has TRBV20-1 and TRBJ2-4; D is ambiguous. The length of the CDR3 is 13 residues. V was trimmed by 6 bases and J by 13 bases, leaving 22 bases between them. CDR1 and CDR2 (germline): DFQATT, SNEGSKA (reference sequence). The CDR3 DNA follows: TGCAGTGCAACTCACATATCGACGTCAGAGCAGTACTTC. This encodes CSATHISTSEQYF.

This clonotype occurred once. Sequence at one end of the junction differs from germline and may be a read error. The rearrangement joins TRBV5-1 to TRBJ1-5, with 7 positions matching TRBD1. The CDR3 covers 14 residues. CDR1 is SGHRS and CDR2 is YFSETQ in the germline V gene. Here the CDR3 reads CASSLGDSKQPQHF. The CDR3 region has the DNA TGCGCCAGCAGCTTGGGGGACAGCAAACAGCCCCAGCATTTT. Based on the CDR3 plus reference TRBV5-1 and TRBJ1-5, the full variable domain is KAGVTQTPRYLIKTRGQQVTLSCSPISGHRSVSWYQQTPGQGLQFLFEYFSETQRNKGNFPGRFSGRQFSNSRSEMNVSTLELGDSALYLCASSLGDSKQPQHFGDGTRLSIL.

This clonotype was recorded at least ten times. The V gene is TRBV6-5, the J gene TRBJ2-1; possibly TRBD1 for D (5 bases). The CDR3 loop spans 16 amino acids. Per the germline V gene, CDR1 is MNHEY and CDR2 is SVGAGI. Deletions cut 0 bases from V and 10 bases from J, with 19 bases between. DNA of the CDR3: TGTGCCAGCAGTTACTCGTACGGTCCAGGGAAGGGCGAGCAGTTCTTC. It translates to CASSYSYGPGKGEQFF.

This clonotype was recorded a few times. A junction end diverges from the germline sequence, so it may reflect a read error. This chain connects TRBV10-3 to TRBJ1-5, with 9 positions matching TRBD1. Germline V gene lookup returns CDR1 ENHRY and CDR2 SYGVKD. CDR3 length: 13 amino acids. This CDR3 is CGISGDREQPQHF. CDR3 in DNA: TGTGGCATCAGTGGGGACAGGGAGCAGCCCCAGCATTTT.

This chain uses TRBV19 with TRBJ2-1; TRBD1 matches at 9 bases. V lost 1 base to trimming and J lost 7 bases; unmatched junction nucleotides: 5. The length of the CDR3 is 15 residues. The germline V gene encodes CDR1 LNHDA and CDR2 SQIVND (reference sequence). The CDR3 here is CASSIVGTGRNEQFF. Written as DNA, the CDR3 is TGTGCCAGTAGTATAGTAGGGACAGGGAGGAATGAGCAGTTCTTC.